In this sample, the clone carrying this TCR beta chain turned up a few times. Original handling: Reference gene primer amplification gave nucleated cell count estimates. Sequencing used immunoSEQ multiplex PCR; TCRdb keeps in-frame clones, though not all of them. V and J calls and clone size are given by that table; D and trimming were obtained from the DNA. The data hold 150,000 to 200,000 clones, with less than 90% observed a single time. The sample is drawn from a study of blood T cell repertoires in COVID-19. Whole-study context: Sites across the United States, Italy and Spain contributed samples from acute and convalescent COVID-19. Sample material is recorded as cDNA or gDNA derived from T cells, B-cell-depleted T cells, or PBMCs.

Germline values: CDR1 MNHNY, CDR2 SVGAGI (reference sequence). The V end lost 6 bases, the J end lost 1 base, and 12 bases lay between the germline ends. This CDR3 region has 14 residues. The sequencing input was peripheral blood. This receptor was identified in a woman in her seventies with acute or convalescent COVID-19. V gene TRBV6-6 combines with J gene TRBJ1-1; perhaps TRBD1 as D (5 bases). CDR3 nucleotides: TGTGCCAGCAGCCAGCGGGGCCCGAACACTGAAGCTTTCTTT. It is translated as CASSQRGPNTEAFF.